The clone carrying this TCR beta chain appeared once. The assay was immunoSEQ multiplex PCR, and TCRdb's table has in-frame clones only and misses some. The sample has around 120,000 clones, approximately 85% seen once. The CDR3 has 16 amino acids. Deletions cut 4 bases from V and 0 bases from J, with 12 bases between. Germline CDR1 MDHEN, CDR2 SYDVKM. This specimen belongs to a study of PD-L1 blockade in urothelial cancer. The receptor was isolated from a man between 45 and 60 years old with urothelial cancer. Sequences were derived from PBMCs, sampled around atezolizumab (anti-PD-L1) treatment. The chain links TRBV28 to TRBJ1-4; D is unresolved. CDR3 nucleotide sequence: TGTGCCAGCAGTTCCGAGGAGGCTGCAACTAATGAAAAACTGTTTTTT. Protein: CASSSEEAATNEKLFF.